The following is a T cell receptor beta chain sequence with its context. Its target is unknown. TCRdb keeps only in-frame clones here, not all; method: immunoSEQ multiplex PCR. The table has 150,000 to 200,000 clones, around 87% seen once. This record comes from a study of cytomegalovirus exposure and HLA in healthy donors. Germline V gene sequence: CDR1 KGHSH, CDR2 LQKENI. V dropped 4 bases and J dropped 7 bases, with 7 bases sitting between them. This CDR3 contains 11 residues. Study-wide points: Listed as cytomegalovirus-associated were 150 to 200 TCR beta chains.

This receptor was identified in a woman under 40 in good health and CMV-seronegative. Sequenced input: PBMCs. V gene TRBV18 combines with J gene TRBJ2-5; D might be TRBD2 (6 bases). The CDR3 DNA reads TGTGCCAGCTCACTGGGGGGGACCCAGTACTTC. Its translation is CASSLGGTQYF.